The 13 T cell receptor beta chains presented below share a single source sample, sequenced in a study of cytomegalovirus exposure and HLA in healthy donors. The primer mix had 60 Vbeta and 13 Jbeta primers. The repertoire was sequenced with immunoSEQ multiplex PCR; TCRdb's copy has only in-frame clones and lacks some. The table lists 200,000 to 300,000 clones, around 78% of them singletons, with 0.47% in the top ten. The sample consisted of PBMCs. These receptors were taken from a boy aged 5 to 17 in good health and CMV-seronegative.

V is TRBV10-1 and J is TRBJ2-1; D ambiguous. The CDR3 loop spans 14 amino acids. CDR1 is WNHNN and CDR2 is SYGVQD in the germline V gene (reference sequence). The germline V and J ends were trimmed by 3 bases and 6 bases, with 12 bases remaining between them. CDR3 bases: TGCGCCAGCAGTGAACAGAAGCCCACCAATGAGCAGTTCTTC. Protein sequence: CASSEQKPTNEQFF.

The gene calls are TRBV4-2 and TRBJ2-1; 10 bases are shared with TRBD1. Per the germline V gene, CDR1 is LGHNA and CDR2 is YNFKEQ. V lost 1 base, J lost 4 bases, and 4 bases stayed unmatched. The CDR3 runs 16 residues. The CDR3 loop reads CASSQVGDRGYNEQFF. CDR3 bases: TGTGCCAGCAGCCAAGTCGGGGACAGGGGTTACAATGAGCAGTTCTTC.

The chain recombines TRBV5-1 with TRBJ2-7; D might be TRBD1 (6 bases). The V gene lost 3 bases and the J gene lost 6 bases, with 19 bases spanning the gap. The V gene's germline CDR1 is SGHRS and CDR2 YFSETQ. CDR3 size: 15 residues. The chain's CDR3 is CASSWRTGIPGEQYF. In DNA, the CDR3 is TGCGCCAGCAGCTGGAGAACAGGGATCCCAGGCGAGCAGTACTTC.

Only a few counts were recorded for this clone. V usage is TRBV7-9 and J usage is TRBJ1-1; no clear D. CDR1 SEHNR and CDR2 FQNEAQ come from the germline V gene (reference sequence). The CDR3 length is 13 residues. The V end lost 0 bases, the J end lost 6 bases, and 8 bases lay between the germline ends. The CDR3 spells CASSLAASAEAFF. Here the CDR3 DNA reads TGTGCCAGCAGCTTAGCAGCCTCCGCTGAAGCTTTCTTT.

This chain links TRBV11-1 with TRBJ2-3; tentatively, D is TRBD2 (6 bases). Per germline, CDR1 SGHAT and CDR2 FQDESV (reference sequence). CDR3 length equals 17 residues. Trimming pared 2 bases from V and 2 bases from J, leaving 17 bases between. Here the CDR3 DNA reads TGTGCCAGCAGCTTATTCGCCGTGACTAGTAACACAGATACGCAGTATTTT. Residues: CASSLFAVTSNTDTQYF.

The chain recombines TRBV2 with TRBJ2-1; a weak D match, TRBD1 (5 bases). The germline CDR1 and CDR2 sequences are SNHLY and FYNNEI. The CDR3 is 15 residues long. Trimming removed 6 bases at V and 0 bases at J, with 12 bases between. Here the CDR3 reads CASRKQGSSYNEQFF. CDR3 DNA sequence: TGTGCCAGCAGAAAGCAGGGCTCCTCCTACAATGAGCAGTTCTTC.

The chain is built from TRBV7-3 and TRBJ2-1, with TRBD1 matching 8 bases. The CDR3 totals 15 residues. Germline CDR1 is SGHTA and CDR2 is FQGTGA. Trimming took 4 bases from V and 4 from J; bases not matched to a gene: 6. CDR3 residues: CASSYGTGVYNEQFF. For the CDR3, the DNA is TGTGCCAGCAGCTACGGGACAGGAGTTTACAATGAGCAGTTCTTC.

This chain uses TRBV4-2 with TRBJ2-5; maybe TRBD2 (5 bases). This CDR3 has 16 residues. V lost 0 bases and J lost 2, with 13 bases in between. Germline loops: CDR1 LGHNA, CDR2 YNFKEQ. The CDR3 sequence: CASSQDPGYEQETQYF. The CDR3 bases are TGTGCCAGCAGCCAAGATCCGGGGTACGAACAAGAGACCCAGTACTTC.

The chain combines TRBV4-2 with TRBJ1-2; possible D gene TRBD1, 6 bases. The V gene lost 6 bases and the J gene lost 3 bases, with 20 bases spanning the gap. Germline CDR1 and CDR2: LGHNA and YNFKEQ. There are 16 residues in the CDR3. The CDR3 DNA reads TGTGCCAGCAGTTGGGCGGGGGGCAGAGGGGACTATGGCTACACCTTC. It specifies CASSWAGGRGDYGYTF.

The chain employs TRBV27 and TRBJ2-7, with D perhaps matching TRBD1 (6 bases). CDR1 and CDR2 from the germline V gene are MNHEY and SMNVEV (reference sequence). This CDR3 is built from 15 residues. Trimming cost V 10 bases and J 0 bases, with 19 bases left between them. The CDR3 DNA reads as TGTGCCACGGGGCACAGGACAGTCCGCTCCTACGAGCAGTACTTC. Translating it yields CATGHRTVRSYEQYF.

The rearrangement joins TRBV6-5 to TRBJ1-4; maybe TRBD1 (5 bases). V lost 5 bases and J 8 bases, leaving 15 bases between the germline ends. The germline V gene encodes CDR1 MNHEY and CDR2 SVGAGI. The CDR3 spans 14 residues. This CDR3 is CASSGRVGEEKLFF. The CDR3 DNA is TGTGCCAGCAGTGGCAGGGTTGGCGAAGAAAAACTGTTTTTT.

As DNA, the CDR3 is TGTGCCAGCAGTTTAGTTGGACAGGGGACGAACTATGGCTACACCTTC. Residues: CASSLVGQGTNYGYTF. The chain couples TRBV27 to TRBJ1-2; TRBD1 aligns across 9 bases. The CDR3 totals 16 residues. Unmatched junction bases numbered 6, after V lost 2 bases and J lost 2 bases. The germline gives CDR1 MNHEY, CDR2 SMNVEV (reference sequence).

V gene TRBV11-3 combines with J gene TRBJ1-1; 10 bases agree with TRBD1. CDR1 and CDR2 (germline): SGHNT, YENEEA. This CDR3 has 11 residues. The V and J ends lost 8 bases and 11 bases, in that order; junction bases with no gene match: 5. The CDR3 is CASGTGVFAFF. The CDR3 DNA is TGTGCCAGCGGGACAGGGGTCTTCGCTTTCTTT.